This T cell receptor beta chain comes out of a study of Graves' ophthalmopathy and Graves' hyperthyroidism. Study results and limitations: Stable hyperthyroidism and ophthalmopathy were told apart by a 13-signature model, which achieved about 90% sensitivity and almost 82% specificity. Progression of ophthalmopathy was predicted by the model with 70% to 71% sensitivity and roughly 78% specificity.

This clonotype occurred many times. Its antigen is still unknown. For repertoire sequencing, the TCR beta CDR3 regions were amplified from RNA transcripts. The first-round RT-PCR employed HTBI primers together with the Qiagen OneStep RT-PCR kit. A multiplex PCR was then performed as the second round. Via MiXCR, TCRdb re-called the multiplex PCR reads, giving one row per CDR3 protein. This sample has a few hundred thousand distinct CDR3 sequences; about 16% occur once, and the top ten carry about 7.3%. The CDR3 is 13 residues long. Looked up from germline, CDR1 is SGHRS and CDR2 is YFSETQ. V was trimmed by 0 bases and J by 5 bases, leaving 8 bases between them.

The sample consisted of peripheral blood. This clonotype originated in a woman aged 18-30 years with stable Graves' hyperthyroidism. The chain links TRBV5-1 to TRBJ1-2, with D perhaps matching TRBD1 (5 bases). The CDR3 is CASSLVGEYGYTF. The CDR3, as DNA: TGCGCCAGCAGCTTGGTGGGGGAGTATGGCTACACCTTC. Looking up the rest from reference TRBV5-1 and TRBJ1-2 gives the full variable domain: KAGVTQTPRYLIKTRGQQVTLSCSPISGHRSVSWYQQTPGQGLQFLFEYFSETQRNKGNFPGRFSGRQFSNSRSEMNVSTLELGDSALYLCASSLVGEYGYTFGSGTRLTVV.